What follows describes a single T cell receptor beta chain. The data were taken from a study of blood T cell repertoires in COVID-19. The CDR3 has 12 residues. V lost 2 bases, J lost 8 bases, and 6 bases lay in between. Germline V lookup: CDR1 ENHRY, CDR2 SYGVKD. The method was immunoSEQ multiplex PCR; TCRdb's version includes in-frame clones alone and lacks a portion of them. The sample includes approximately 69,000 clones, approximately 84% seen only once; the top ten take about an eighth. V is TRBV10-3 and J is TRBJ1-4; the D is unclear. The source is a middle-aged man with COVID-19, enrolled during active disease. The specimen sequenced was peripheral blood. CDR3 loop: CAISETEEKLFF. DNA of the CDR3: TGTGCCATCAGTGAGACTGAAGAAAAACTGTTTTTT.